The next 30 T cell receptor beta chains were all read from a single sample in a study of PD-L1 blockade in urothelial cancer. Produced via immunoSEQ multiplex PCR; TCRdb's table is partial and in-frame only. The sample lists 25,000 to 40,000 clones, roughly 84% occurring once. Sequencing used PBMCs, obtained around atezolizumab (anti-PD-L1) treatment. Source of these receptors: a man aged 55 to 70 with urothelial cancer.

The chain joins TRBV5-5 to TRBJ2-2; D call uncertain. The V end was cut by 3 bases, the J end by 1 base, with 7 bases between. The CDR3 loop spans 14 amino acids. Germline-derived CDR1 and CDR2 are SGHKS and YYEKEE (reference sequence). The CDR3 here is CASSSQLNTGELFF. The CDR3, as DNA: TGTGCCAGCAGCTCACAGCTGAACACCGGGGAGCTGTTTTTT. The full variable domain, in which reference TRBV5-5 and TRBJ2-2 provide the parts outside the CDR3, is DAGVTQSPTHLIKTRGQQVTLRCSPISGHKSVSWYQQVLGQGPQFIFQYYEKEERGRGNFPDRFSARQFPNYSSELNVNALLLGDSALYLCASSSQLNTGELFFGEGSRLTVL.

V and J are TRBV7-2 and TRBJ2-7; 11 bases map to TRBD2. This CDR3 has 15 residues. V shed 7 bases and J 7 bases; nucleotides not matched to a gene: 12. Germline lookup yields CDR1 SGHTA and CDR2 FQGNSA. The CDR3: CASNPGTSGRREQYF. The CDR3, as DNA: TGTGCCAGCAACCCCGGGACTAGCGGAAGGAGAGAGCAGTACTTC.

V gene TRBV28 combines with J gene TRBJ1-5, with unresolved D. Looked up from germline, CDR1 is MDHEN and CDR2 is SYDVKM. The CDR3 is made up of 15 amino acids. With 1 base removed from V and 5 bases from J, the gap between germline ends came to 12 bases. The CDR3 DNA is TGTGCCAGCAGTTTATTAGGAGGGAATGATCAGCCCCAGCATTTT. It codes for CASSLLGGNDQPQHF.

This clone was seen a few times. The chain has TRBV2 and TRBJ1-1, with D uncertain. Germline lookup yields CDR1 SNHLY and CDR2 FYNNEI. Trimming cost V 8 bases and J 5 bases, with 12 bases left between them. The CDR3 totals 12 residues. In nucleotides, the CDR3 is TGTGCCAGCCATTTTCGGGTAACTGAAGCTTTCTTT. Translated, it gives CASHFRVTEAFF.

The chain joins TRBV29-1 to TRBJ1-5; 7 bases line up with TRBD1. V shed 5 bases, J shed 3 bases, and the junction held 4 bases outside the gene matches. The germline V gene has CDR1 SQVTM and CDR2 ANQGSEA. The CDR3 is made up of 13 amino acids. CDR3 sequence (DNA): TGCAGCGTTCGACAGGGATTCAATCAGCCCCAGCATTTT. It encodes CSVRQGFNQPQHF.

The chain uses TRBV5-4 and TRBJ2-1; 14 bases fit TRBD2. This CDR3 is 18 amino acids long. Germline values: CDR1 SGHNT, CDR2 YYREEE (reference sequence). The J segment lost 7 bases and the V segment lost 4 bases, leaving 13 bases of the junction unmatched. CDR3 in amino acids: CASSLYRTSGGPGNEQFF. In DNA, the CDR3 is TGTGCCAGCAGCCTTTATAGGACTAGCGGGGGGCCCGGGAATGAGCAGTTCTTC.

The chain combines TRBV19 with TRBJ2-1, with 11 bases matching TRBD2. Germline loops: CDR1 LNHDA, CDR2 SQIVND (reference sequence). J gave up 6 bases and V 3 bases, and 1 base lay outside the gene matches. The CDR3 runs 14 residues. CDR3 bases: TGTGCCAGTAGTATCCTAGCGGGGGGCAATGAGCAGTTCTTC. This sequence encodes CASSILAGGNEQFF.

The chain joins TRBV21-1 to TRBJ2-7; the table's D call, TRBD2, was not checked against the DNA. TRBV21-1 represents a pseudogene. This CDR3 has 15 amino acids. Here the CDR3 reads CASSRCGRGFGEQYF. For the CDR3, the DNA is TGTGCCAGCAGCAGATGCGGGCGGGGGTTCGGTGAGCAGTACTTC.

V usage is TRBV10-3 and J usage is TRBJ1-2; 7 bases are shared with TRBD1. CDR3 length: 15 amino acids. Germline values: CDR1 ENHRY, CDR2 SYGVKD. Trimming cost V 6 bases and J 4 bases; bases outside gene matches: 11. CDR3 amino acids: CAIRPRDSLLYGYTF. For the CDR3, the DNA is TGTGCCATCAGGCCCCGGGACAGTCTCCTCTATGGCTACACCTTC.

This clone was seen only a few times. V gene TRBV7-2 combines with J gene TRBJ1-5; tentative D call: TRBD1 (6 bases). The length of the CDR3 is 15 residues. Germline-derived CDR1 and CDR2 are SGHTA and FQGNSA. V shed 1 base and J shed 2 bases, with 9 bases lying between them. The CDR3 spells CASSLDAGGNQPQHF. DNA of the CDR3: TGTGCCAGCAGCTTAGACGCAGGGGGCAATCAGCCCCAGCATTTT.

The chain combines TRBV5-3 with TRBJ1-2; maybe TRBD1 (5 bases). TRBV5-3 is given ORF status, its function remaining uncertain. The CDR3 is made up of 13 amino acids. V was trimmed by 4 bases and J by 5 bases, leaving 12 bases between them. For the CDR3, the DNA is TGTGCCAGAAGCCCGAGGCCAGGGTATGGCTACACCTTC. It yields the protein CARSPRPGYGYTF.

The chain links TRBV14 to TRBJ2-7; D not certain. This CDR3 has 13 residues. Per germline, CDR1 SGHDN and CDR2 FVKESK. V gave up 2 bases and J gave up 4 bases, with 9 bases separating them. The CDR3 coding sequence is TGTGCCAGCAGCCAATTTCTCTATTACGAGCAGTACTTC. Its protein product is CASSQFLYYEQYF.

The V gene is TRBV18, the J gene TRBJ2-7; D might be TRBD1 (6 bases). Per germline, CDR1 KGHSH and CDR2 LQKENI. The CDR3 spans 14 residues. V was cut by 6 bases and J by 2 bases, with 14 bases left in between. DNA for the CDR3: TGTGCCAGCTCCCAGGGGTATCGCCCCTACGAGCAGTACTTC. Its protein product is CASSQGYRPYEQYF.

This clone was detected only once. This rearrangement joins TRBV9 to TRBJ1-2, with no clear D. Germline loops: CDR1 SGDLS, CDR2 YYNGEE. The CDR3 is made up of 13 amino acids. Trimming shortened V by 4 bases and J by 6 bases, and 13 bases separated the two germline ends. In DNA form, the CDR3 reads TGTGCCAGCAGCCACGCGGATGGTGATGGCTACACCTTC. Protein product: CASSHADGDGYTF.

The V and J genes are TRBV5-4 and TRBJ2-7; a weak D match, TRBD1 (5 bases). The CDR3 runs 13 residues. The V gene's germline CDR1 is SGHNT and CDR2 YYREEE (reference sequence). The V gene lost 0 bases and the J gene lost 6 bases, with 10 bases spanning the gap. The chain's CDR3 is CASSLDWGGEQYF. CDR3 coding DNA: TGTGCCAGCAGCTTGGATTGGGGCGGCGAGCAGTACTTC.

CDR3 DNA: TGTGCCAGCAGCTTAGGTTACAGGGTGAATGAGCAGTTCTTC. This translates into CASSLGYRVNEQFF. V gene TRBV7-9 combines with J gene TRBJ2-1; possible D gene TRBD1, 6 bases. Trimming cost V 1 base and J 7 bases, with 11 bases left between them. Germline loops: CDR1 SEHNR, CDR2 FQNEAQ (reference sequence). The CDR3 runs to 14 residues.

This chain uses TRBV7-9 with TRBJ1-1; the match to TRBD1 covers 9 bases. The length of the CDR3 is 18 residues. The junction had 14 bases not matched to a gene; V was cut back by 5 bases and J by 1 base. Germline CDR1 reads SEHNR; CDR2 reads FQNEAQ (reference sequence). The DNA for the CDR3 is TGTGCCAGCAGCCCGAAGGGGGGACAGGGTGGGAAGAACACTGAAGCTTTCTTT. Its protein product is CASSPKGGQGGKNTEAFF.

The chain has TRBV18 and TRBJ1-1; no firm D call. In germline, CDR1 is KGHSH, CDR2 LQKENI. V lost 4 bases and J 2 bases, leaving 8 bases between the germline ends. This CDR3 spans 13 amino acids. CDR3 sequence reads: CASSQTTNTEAFF. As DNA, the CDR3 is TGTGCCAGCTCACAGACAACCAACACTGAAGCTTTCTTT. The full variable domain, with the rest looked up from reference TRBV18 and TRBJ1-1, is NAGVMQNPRHLVRRRGQEARLRCSPMKGHSHVYWYRQLPEEGLKFMVYLQKENIIDESGMPKERFSAEFPKEGPSILRIQQVVRGDSAAYFCASSQTTNTEAFFGQGTRLTVV.

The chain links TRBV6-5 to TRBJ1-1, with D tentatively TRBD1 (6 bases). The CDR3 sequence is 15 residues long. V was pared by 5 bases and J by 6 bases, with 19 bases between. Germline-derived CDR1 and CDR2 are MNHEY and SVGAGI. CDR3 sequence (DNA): TGTGCCAGCAGTCCCCAACAGGGCCGGGGTGCTGAAGCTTTCTTT. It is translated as CASSPQQGRGAEAFF.

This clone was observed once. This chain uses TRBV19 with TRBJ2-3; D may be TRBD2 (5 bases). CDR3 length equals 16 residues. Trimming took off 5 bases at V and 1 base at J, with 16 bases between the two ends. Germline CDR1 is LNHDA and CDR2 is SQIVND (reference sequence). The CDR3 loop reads CASSPRPERGTDTQYF. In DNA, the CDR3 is TGTGCCAGTAGTCCCCGGCCAGAGAGGGGCACAGATACGCAGTATTTT.

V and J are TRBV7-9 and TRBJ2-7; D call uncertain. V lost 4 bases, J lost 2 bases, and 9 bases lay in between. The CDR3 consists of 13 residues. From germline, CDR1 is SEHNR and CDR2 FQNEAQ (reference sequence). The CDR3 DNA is TGTGCCAGCAGCTCTAGTACACCCTACGAGCAGTACTTC. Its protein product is CASSSSTPYEQYF.

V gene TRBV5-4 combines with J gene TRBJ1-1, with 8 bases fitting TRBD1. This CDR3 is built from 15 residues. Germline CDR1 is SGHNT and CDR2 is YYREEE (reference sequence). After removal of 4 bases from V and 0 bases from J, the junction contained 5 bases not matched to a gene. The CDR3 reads CASSPRDRMNTEAFF. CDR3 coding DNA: TGTGCCAGCAGCCCCCGGGACAGGATGAACACTGAAGCTTTCTTT.

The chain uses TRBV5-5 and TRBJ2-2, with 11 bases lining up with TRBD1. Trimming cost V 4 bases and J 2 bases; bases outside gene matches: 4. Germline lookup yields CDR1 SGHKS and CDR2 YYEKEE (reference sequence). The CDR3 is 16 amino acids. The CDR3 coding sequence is TGTGCCAGCAGCCGGACAGGGGGCTCTAACACCGGGGAGCTGTTTTTT. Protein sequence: CASSRTGGSNTGELFF.

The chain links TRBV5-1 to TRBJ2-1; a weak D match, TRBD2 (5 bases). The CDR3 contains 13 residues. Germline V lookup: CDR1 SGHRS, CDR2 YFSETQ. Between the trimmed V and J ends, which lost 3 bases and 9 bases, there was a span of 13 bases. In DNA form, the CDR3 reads TGCGCCAGCAGCTGGCTAGCAGAGGGTGAGCAGTTCTTC. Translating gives CASSWLAEGEQFF. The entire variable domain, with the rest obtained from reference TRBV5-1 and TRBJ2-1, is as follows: KAGVTQTPRYLIKTRGQQVTLSCSPISGHRSVSWYQQTPGQGLQFLFEYFSETQRNKGNFPGRFSGRQFSNSRSEMNVSTLELGDSALYLCASSWLAEGEQFFGPGTRLTVL.

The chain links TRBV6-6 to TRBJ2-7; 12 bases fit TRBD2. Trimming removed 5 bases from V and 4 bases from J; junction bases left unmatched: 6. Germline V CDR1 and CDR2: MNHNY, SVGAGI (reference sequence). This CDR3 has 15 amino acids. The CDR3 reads CASSQLAGGPYEQYF. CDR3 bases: TGTGCCAGCAGTCAGCTAGCGGGAGGGCCGTACGAGCAGTACTTC.

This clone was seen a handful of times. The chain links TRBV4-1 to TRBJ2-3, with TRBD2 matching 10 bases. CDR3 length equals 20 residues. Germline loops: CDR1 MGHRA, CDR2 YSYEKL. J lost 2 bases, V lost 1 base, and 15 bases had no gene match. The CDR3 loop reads CASSQVPGLSGRDPTDTQYF. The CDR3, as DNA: TGCGCCAGCAGCCAAGTTCCGGGACTAAGCGGGAGGGACCCCACAGATACGCAGTATTTT.

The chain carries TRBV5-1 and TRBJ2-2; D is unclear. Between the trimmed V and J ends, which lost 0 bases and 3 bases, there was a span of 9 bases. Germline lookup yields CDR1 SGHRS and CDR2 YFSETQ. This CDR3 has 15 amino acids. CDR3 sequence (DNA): TGCGCCAGCAGCTTGGGGGCGAAGGACACCGGGGAGCTGTTTTTT. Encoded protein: CASSLGAKDTGELFF.

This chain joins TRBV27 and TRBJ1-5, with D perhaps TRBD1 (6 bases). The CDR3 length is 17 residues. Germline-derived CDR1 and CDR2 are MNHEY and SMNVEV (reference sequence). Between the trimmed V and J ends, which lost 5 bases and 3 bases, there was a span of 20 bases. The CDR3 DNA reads TGTGCCAGCAGTCATAAGTGGGCAGGGGATTCCAATCAGCCCCAGCATTTT. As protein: CASSHKWAGDSNQPQHF.

The CDR3 DNA reads TGTGCCAGCAGCTTAGAAGGGGAGGGATACGCTAACTATGGCTACACCTTC. It encodes CASSLEGEGYANYGYTF. This chain links TRBV7-8 with TRBJ1-2; perhaps TRBD1 as D (5 bases). With 1 base removed from V and 0 bases from J, the gap between germline ends came to 15 bases. The CDR3 is 17 residues long. Germline V gene sequence: CDR1 SGHVS, CDR2 FQNEAQ.

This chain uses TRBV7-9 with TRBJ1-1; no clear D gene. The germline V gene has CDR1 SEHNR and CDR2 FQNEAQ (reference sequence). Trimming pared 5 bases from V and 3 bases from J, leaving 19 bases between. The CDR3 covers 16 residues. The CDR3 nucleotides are TGTGCCAGCAGCGTAGGATCCCCGGCCGCGGACACTGAAGCTTTCTTT. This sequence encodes CASSVGSPAADTEAFF. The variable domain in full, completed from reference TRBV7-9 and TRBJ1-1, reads DTGVSQNPRHKITKRGQNVTFRCDPISEHNRLYWYRQTLGQGPEFLTYFQNEAQLEKSRLLSDRFSAERPKGSFSTLEIQRTEQGDSAMYLCASSVGSPAADTEAFFGQGTRLTVV.